This TCR beta chain was documented in a study of blood T cells in healthy people across ages. Germline V gives CDR1 SNHLY, CDR2 FYNNEI. Trimming took off 3 bases at V and 4 bases at J, with 12 bases between the two ends. The CDR3 has 14 residues. A second PCR of roughly 7 to 11 cycles used a sample-barcoded 5' primer and a J-beta primer mix. Every cDNA was tagged by a template-switch adaptor with 12 random nucleotides. TCRdb analysed the 5' RACE reads with MiXCR anew, one entry per CDR3 protein. The sample includes 1.5 million to 2 million distinct CDR3 sequences, 49% of them seen just once. V and J are TRBV2 and TRBJ1-1; TRBD1 is a possible D gene (5 bases). The TCR originated in a woman between 40 and 50 years old in good health. The material sequenced was blood. The chain's CDR3 is CASSEEHGGTEAFF. For the CDR3, the DNA is TGTGCCAGCAGTGAGGAACATGGGGGCACTGAAGCTTTCTTT. Together with reference TRBV2 and TRBJ1-1, the CDR3 gives the full variable domain: EPEVTQTPSHQVTQMGQEVILRCVPISNHLYFYWYRQILGQKVEFLVSFYNNEISEKSEIFDDQFSVERPDGSNFTLKIRSTKLEDSAMYFCASSEEHGGTEAFFGQGTRLTVV.